This TCR beta chain is drawn from a study of cytomegalovirus exposure and HLA in healthy donors. Overall study results and limits: Reportedly, HLA-A and HLA-B alleles of most subjects were accurately predicted from TCR beta. Association of approximately 18,000 TCR beta sequences with HLA alleles was found at 0.05 false discovery rate in a later analysis. The classifier reportedly diagnosed cytomegalovirus status with high specificity and sensitivity.

The PCR had 60 Vbeta and 13 Jbeta primers. Measured with immunoSEQ multiplex PCR; TCRdb has only the in-frame clones, and not every one. Of 150,000 or so clones in the sample, 80% to 85% are singletons; the top ten hold 0.38%. There are 17 residues in the CDR3. The J segment lost 4 bases and the V segment lost 0 bases, leaving 7 bases of the junction unmatched. Per germline, CDR1 ENHRY and CDR2 SYGVKD. A note on this clone: Its antigen is currently unknown.

This TCR was sampled from a boy younger than 10 in good health and CMV-seronegative. The source material was PBMCs. The chain uses TRBV10-3 and TRBJ2-2, with 8 bases that match TRBD2. The CDR3 region has the DNA TGTGCCATCAGTGAGTCACGGGGACTAGACGGCACCGGGGAGCTGTTTTTT. Protein: CAISESRGLDGTGELFF.